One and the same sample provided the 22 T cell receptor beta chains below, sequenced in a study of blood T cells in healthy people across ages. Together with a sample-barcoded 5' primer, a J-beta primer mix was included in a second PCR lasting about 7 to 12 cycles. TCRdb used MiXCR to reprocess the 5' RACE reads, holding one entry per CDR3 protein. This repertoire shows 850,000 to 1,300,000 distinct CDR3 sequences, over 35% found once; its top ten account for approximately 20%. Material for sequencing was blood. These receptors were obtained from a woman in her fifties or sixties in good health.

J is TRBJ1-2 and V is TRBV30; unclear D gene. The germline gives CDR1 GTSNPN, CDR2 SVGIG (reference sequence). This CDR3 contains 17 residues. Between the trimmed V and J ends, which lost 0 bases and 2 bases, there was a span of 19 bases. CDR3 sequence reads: CAWSVGKHSLLNYGYTF. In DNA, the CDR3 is TGTGCCTGGAGTGTAGGTAAACACTCCCTCCTGAACTATGGCTACACCTTC.

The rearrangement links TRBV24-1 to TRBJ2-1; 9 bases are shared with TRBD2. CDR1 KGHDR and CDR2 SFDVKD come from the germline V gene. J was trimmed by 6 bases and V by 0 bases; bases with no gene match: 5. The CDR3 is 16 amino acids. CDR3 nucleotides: TGTGCCACCAGTGATTTGGCGGGAGGGGCATGCAATGAGCAGTTCTTC. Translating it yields CATSDLAGGACNEQFF.

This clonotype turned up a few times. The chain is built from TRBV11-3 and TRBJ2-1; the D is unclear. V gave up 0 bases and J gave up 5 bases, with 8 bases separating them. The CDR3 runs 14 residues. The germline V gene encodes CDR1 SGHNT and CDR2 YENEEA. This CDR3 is CASSLDRAHNEQFF. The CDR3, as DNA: TGTGCCAGCAGCTTAGATAGGGCACACAATGAGCAGTTCTTC. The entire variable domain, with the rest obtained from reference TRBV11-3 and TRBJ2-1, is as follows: EAGVVQSPRYKIIEKKQPVAFWCNPISGHNTLYWYLQNLGQGPELLIRYENEEAVDDSQLPKDRFSAERLKGVDSTLKIQPAELGDSAVYLCASSLDRAHNEQFFGPGTRLTVL.

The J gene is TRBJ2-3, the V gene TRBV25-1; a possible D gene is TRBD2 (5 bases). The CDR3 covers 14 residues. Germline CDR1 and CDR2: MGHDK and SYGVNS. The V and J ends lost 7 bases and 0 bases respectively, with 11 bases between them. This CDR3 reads CASMGATSTDTQYF. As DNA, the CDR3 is TGTGCCAGCATGGGAGCTACTAGCACAGATACGCAGTATTTT.

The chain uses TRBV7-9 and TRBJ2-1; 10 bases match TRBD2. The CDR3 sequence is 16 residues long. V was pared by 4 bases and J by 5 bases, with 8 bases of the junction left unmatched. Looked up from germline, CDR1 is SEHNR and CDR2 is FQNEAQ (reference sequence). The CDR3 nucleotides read TGTGCCAGCAGCTCCAGCCGGACTAGCGGTAACAATGAGCAGTTCTTC. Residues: CASSSSRTSGNNEQFF.

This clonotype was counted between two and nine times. The CDR3 sequence: CASGATSGWAETQYF. The CDR3 DNA reads TGTGCCAGCGGGGCAACTAGCGGGTGGGCAGAGACCCAGTACTTC. The V and J genes are TRBV7-8 and TRBJ2-5, with TRBD2 matching over 9 bases. After removal of 8 bases from V and 4 bases from J, the junction contained 11 bases not matched to a gene. The CDR3 length is 15 residues. Per germline, CDR1 SGHVS and CDR2 FQNEAQ.

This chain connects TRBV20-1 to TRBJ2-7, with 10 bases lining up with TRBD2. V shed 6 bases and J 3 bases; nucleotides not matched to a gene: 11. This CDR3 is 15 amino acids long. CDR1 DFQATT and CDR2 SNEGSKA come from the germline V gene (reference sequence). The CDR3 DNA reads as TGCAGTGCACTAAGCGGGAGGGCCCGAAACTACGAGCAGTACTTC. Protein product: CSALSGRARNYEQYF.

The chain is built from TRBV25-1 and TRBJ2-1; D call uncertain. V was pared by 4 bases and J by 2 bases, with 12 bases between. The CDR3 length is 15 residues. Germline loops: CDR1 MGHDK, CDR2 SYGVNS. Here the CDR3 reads CASSGKREAYNEQFF. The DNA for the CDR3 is TGTGCCAGCAGTGGAAAGAGAGAAGCCTACAATGAGCAGTTCTTC.

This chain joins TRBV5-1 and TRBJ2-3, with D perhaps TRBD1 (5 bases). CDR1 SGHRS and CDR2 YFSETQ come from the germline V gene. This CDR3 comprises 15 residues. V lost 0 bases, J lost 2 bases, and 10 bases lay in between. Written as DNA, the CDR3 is TGCGCCAGCAGCTTGGGGAACAGGAACACAGATACGCAGTATTTT. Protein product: CASSLGNRNTDTQYF.

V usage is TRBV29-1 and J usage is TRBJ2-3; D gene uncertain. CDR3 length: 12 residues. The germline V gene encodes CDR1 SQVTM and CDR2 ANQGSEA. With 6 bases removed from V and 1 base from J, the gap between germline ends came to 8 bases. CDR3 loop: CSVDWGTDTQYF. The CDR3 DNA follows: TGCAGCGTGGATTGGGGCACAGATACGCAGTATTTT.

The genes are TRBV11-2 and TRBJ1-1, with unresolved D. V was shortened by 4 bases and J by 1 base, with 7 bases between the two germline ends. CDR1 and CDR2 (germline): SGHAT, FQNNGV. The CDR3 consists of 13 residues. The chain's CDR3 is CASSSETNTEAFF. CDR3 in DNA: TGTGCCAGCAGCTCGGAAACGAACACTGAAGCTTTCTTT. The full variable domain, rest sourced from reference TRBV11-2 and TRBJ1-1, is EAGVAQSPRYKIIEKRQSVAFWCNPISGHATLYWYQQILGQGPKLLIQFQNNGVVDDSQLPKDRFSAERLKGVDSTLKIQPAKLEDSAVYLCASSSETNTEAFFGQGTRLTVV.

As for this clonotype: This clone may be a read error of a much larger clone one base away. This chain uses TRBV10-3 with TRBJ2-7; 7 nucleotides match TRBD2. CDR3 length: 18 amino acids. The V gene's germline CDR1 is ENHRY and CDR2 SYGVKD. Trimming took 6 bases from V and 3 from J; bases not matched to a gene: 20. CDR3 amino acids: CAISRGEGGASTRYEQYF. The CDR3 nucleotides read TGTGCCATCAGCCGAGGGGAGGGAGGTGCCTCTACTCGCTACGAGCAGTACTTC.

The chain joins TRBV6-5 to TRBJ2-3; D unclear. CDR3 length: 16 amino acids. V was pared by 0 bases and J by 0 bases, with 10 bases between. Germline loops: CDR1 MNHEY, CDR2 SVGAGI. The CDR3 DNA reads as TGTGCCAGCAGTTACTCGAGAGAATCCAGCACAGATACGCAGTATTTT. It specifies CASSYSRESSTDTQYF.

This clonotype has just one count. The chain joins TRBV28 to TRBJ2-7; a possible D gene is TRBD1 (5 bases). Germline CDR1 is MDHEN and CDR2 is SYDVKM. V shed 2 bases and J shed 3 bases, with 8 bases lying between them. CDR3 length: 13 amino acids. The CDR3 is CASSLDRYYEQYF. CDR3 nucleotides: TGTGCCAGCAGTTTAGACAGATACTACGAGCAGTACTTC.

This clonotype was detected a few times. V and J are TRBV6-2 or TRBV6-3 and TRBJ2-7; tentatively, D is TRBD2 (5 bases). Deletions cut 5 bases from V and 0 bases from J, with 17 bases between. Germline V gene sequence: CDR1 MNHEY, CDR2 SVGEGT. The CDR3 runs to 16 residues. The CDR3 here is CASSQHDVDFSYEQYF. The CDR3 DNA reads TGTGCCAGCAGTCAGCACGACGTGGACTTCTCCTACGAGCAGTACTTC.

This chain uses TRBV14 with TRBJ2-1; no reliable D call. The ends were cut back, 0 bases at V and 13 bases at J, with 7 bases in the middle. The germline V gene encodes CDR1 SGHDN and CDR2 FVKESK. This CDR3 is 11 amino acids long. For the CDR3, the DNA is TGTGCCAGCAGCCAAGACTACCTTCAGTTCTTC. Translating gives CASSQDYLQFF.

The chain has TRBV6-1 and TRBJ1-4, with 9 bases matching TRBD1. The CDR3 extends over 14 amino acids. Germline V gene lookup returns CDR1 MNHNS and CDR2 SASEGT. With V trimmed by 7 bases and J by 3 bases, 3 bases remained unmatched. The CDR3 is CASKTGGANEKLFF. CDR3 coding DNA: TGTGCCAGCAAGACAGGGGGGGCTAATGAAAAACTGTTTTTT.

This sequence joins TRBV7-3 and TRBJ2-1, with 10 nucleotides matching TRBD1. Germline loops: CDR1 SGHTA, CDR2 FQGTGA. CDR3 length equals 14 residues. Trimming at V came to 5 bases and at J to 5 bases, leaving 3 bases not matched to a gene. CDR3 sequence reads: CASSRGTGDNEQFF. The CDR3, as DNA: TGTGCCAGCAGCCGAGGGACAGGGGACAATGAGCAGTTCTTC.

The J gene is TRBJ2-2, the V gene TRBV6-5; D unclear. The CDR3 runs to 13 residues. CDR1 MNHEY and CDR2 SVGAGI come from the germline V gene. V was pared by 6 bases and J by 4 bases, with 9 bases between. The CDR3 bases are TGTGCCAGCAGAATGATAGTCACCGGGGAGCTGTTTTTT. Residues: CASRMIVTGELFF.

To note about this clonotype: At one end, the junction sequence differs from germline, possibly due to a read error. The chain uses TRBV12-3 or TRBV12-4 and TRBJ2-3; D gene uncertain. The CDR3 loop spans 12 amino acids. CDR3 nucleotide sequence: TGTGCCAGCAGACAGAACACAGATGCGCAGTATTTT. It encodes CASRQNTDAQYF.

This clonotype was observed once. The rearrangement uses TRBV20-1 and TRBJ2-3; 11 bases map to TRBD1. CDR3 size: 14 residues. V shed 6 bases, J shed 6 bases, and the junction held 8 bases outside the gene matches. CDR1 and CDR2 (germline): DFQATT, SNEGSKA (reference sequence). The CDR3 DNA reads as TGCAGTGCCCCCGGACAGGGGGCGAGGGATACGCAGTATTTT. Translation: CSAPGQGARDTQYF.

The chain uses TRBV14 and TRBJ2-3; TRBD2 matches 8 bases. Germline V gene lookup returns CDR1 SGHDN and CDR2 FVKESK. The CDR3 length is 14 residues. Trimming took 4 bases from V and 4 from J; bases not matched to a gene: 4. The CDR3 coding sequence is TGTGCCAGCAGCCCGGGGGGGATCCCAGATACGCAGTATTTT. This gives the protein CASSPGGIPDTQYF. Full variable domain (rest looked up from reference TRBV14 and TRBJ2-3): EAGVTQFPSHSVIEKGQTVTLRCDPISGHDNLYWYRRVMGKEIKFLLHFVKESKQDESGMPNNRFLAERTGGTYSTLKVQPAELEDSGVYFCASSPGGIPDTQYFGPGTRLTVL.